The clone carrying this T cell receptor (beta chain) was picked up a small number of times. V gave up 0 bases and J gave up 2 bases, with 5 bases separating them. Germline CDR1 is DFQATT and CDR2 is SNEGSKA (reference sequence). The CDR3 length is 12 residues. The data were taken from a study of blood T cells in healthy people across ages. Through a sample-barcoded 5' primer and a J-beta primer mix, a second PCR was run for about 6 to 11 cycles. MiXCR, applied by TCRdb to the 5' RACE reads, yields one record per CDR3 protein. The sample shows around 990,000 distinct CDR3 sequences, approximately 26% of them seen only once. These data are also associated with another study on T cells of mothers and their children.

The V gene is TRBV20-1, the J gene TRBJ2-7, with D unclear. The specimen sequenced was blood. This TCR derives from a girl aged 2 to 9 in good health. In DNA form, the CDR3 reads TGCAGTGCTAGAGATGGGGCCTACGAGCAGTACTTC. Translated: CSARDGAYEQYF.